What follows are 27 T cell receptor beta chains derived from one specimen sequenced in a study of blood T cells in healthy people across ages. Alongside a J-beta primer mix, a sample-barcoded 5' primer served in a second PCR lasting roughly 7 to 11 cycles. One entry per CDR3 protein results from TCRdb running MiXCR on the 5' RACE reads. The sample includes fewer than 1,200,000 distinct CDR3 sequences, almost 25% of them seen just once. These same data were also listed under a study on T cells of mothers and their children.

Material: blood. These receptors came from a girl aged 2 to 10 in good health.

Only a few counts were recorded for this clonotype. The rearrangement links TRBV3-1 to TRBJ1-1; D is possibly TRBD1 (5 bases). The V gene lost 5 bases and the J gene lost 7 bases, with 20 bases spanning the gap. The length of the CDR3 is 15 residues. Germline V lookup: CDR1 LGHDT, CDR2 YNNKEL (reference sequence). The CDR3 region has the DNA TGTGCCAGCAGCGTGGGGGAGATCCCTCCCATTGAAGCTTTCTTT. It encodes CASSVGEIPPIEAFF. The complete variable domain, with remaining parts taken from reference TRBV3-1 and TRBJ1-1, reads DTAVSQTPKYLVTQMGNDKSIKCEQNLGHDTMYWYKQDSKKFLKIMFSYNNKELIINETVPNRFSPKSPDKAHLNLHINSLELGDSAVYFCASSVGEIPPIEAFFGQGTRLTVV.

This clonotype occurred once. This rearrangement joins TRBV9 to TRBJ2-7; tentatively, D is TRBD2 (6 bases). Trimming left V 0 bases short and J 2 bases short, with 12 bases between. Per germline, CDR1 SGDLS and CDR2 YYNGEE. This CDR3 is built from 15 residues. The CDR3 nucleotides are TGTGCCAGCAGCGTAGAGGCGGGACCCACCTACGAGCAGTACTTC. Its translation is CASSVEAGPTYEQYF. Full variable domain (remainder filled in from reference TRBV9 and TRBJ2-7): DSGVTQTPKHLITATGQRVTLRCSPRSGDLSVYWYQQSLDQGLQFLIQYYNGEERAKGNILERFSAQQFPDLHSELNLSSLELGDSALYFCASSVEAGPTYEQYFGPGTRLTVT.

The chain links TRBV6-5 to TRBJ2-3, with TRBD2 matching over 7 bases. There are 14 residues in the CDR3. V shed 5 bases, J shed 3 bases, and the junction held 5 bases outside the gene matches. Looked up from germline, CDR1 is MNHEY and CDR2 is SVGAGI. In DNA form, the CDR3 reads TGTGCCAGCAGTCCCGGGACTAAGACAGATACGCAGTATTTT. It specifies CASSPGTKTDTQYF.

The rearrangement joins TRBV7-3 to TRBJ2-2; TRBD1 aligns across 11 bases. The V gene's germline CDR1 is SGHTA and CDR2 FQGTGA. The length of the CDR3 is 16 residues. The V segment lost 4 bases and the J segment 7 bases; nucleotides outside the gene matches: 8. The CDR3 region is CASSSRGQGAYGELFF. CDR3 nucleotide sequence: TGTGCCAGCAGCTCTCGCGGACAGGGGGCTTACGGGGAGCTGTTTTTT.

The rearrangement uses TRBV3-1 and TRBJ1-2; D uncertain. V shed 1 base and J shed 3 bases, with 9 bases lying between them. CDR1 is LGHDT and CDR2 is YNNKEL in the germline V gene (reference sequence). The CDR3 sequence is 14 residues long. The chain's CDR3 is CASSQVVGYYGYTF. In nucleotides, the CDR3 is TGTGCCAGCAGCCAAGTGGTAGGGTACTATGGCTACACCTTC. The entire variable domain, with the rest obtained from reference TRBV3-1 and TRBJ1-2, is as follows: DTAVSQTPKYLVTQMGNDKSIKCEQNLGHDTMYWYKQDSKKFLKIMFSYNNKELIINETVPNRFSPKSPDKAHLNLHINSLELGDSAVYFCASSQVVGYYGYTFGSGTRLTVV.

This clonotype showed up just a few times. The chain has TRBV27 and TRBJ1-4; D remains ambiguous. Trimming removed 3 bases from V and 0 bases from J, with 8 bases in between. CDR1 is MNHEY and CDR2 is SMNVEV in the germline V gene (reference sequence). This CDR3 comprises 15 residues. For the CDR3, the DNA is TGTGCCAGCAGTTTTAGAGCGACAACTAATGAAAAACTGTTTTTT. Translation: CASSFRATTNEKLFF.

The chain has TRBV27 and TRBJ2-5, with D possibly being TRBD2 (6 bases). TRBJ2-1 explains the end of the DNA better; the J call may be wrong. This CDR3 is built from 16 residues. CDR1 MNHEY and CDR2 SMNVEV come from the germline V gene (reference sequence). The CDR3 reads CASSLESGTFYNEQFF. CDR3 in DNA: TGTGCCAGCAGTCTCGAATCAGGGACTTTTTACAATGAGCAGTTCTTC.

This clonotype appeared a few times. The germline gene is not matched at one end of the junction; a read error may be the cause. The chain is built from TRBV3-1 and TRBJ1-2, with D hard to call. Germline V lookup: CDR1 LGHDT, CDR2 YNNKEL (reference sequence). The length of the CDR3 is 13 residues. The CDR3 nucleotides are TGTGCCGGCAGCCAAGCCGGGGACTATGGCTACACCTTC. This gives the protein CAGSQAGDYGYTF.

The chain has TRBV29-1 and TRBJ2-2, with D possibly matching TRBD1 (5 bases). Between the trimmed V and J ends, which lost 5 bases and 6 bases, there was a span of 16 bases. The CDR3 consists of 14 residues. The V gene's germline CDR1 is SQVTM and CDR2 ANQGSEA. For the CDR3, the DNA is TGCAGCGTTATTGGGGCAGGAAGGGCCGGGGAGCTGTTTTTT. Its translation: CSVIGAGRAGELFF.

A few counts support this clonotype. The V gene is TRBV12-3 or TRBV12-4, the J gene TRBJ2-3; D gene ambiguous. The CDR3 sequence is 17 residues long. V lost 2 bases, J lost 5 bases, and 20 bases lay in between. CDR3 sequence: CASSLSSQITGLDTQYF. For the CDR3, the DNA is TGTGCCAGCAGTTTAAGCTCACAAATCACGGGTTTAGATACGCAGTATTTT.

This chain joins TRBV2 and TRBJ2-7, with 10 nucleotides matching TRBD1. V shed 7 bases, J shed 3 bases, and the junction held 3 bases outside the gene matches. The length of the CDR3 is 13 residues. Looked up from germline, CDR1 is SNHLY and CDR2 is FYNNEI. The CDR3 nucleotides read TGTGCCAGCACCTGGACAGGGGGCTACGAGCAGTACTTC. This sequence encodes CASTWTGGYEQYF.

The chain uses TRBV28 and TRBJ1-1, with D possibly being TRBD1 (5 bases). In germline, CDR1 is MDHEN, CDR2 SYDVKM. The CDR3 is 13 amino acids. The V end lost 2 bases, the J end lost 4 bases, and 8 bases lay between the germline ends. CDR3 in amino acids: CASSLPDTTEAFF. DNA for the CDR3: TGTGCCAGCAGTTTACCGGACACCACTGAAGCTTTCTTT.

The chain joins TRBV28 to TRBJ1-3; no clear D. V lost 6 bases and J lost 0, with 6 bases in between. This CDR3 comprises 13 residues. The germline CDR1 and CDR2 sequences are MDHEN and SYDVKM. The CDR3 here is CASSVLSGNTIYF. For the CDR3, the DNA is TGTGCCAGCAGCGTTCTCTCTGGAAACACCATATATTTT.

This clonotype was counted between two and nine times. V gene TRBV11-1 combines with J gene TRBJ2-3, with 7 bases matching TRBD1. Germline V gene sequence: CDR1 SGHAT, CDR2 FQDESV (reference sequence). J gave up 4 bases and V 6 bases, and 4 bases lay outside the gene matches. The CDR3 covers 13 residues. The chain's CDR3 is CASRQQGADTQYF. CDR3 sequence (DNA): TGTGCCAGCAGGCAGCAGGGGGCAGATACGCAGTATTTT.

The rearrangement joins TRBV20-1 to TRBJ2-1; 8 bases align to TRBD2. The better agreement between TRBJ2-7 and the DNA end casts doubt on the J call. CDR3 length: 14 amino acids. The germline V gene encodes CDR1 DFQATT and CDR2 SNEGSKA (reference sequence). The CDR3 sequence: CSASPTGGPYEQYF. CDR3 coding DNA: TGCAGTGCTAGCCCCACGGGAGGGCCATACGAGCAGTACTTC.

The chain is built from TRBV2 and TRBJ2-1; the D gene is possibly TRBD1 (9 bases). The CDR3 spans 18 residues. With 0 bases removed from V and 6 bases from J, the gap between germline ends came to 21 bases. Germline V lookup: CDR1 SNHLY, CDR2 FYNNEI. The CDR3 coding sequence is TGTGCCAGCAGTGAAGCGCTTAGCGGGACAGGGTTACTCAATGAGCAGTTCTTC. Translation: CASSEALSGTGLLNEQFF. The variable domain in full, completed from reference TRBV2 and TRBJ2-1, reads EPEVTQTPSHQVTQMGQEVILRCVPISNHLYFYWYRQILGQKVEFLVSFYNNEISEKSEIFDDQFSVERPDGSNFTLKIRSTKLEDSAMYFCASSEALSGTGLLNEQFFGPGTRLTVL.

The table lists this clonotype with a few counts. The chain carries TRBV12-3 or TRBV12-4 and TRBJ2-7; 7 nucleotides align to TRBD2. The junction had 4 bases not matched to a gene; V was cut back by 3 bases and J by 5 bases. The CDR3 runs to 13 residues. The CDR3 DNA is TGTGCCAGCAGTTTTATGGGGGGGAACGAGCAGTACTTC. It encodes CASSFMGGNEQYF.

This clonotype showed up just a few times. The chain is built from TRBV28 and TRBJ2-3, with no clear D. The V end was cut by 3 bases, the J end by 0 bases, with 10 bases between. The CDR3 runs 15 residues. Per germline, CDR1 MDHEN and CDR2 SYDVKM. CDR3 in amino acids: CASSLTSSSTDTQYF. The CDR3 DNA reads TGTGCCAGCAGTTTGACGTCCTCTAGCACAGATACGCAGTATTTT.

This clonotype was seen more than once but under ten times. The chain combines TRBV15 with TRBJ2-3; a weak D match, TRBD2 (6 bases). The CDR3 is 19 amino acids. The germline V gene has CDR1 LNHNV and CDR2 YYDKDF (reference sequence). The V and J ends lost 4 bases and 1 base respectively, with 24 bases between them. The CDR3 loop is CATSNLGAFSGDRTDTQYF. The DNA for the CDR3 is TGTGCCACCAGCAACTTGGGTGCCTTTAGCGGAGACCGCACAGATACGCAGTATTTT.

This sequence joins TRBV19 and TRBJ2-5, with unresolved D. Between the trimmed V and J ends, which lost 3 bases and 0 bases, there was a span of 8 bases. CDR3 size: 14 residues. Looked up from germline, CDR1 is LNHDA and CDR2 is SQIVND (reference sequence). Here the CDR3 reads CASSMQRYQETQYF. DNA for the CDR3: TGTGCCAGTAGTATGCAACGCTACCAAGAGACCCAGTACTTC. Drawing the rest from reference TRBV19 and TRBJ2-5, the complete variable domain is DGGITQSPKYLFRKEGQNVTLSCEQNLNHDAMYWYRQDPGQGLRLIYYSQIVNDFQKGDIAEGYSVSREKKESFPLTVTSAQKNPTAFYLCASSMQRYQETQYFGPGTRLLVL.

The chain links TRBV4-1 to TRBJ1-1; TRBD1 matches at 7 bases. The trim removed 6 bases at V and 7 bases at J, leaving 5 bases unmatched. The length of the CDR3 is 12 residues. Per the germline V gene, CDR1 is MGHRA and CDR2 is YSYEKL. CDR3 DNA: TGCGCCAGCAGTCAGGGGGTGGGTGAAGCTTTCTTT. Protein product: CASSQGVGEAFF.

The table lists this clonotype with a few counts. The DNA for the CDR3 is TGCGCCAGCAGCCCGTACGTTGGGACAGATGATTATGGCTACACCTTC. Its translation: CASSPYVGTDDYGYTF. The V gene is TRBV5-1, the J gene TRBJ1-2, with 7 bases lining up with TRBD1. CDR1 SGHRS and CDR2 YFSETQ come from the germline V gene. This CDR3 is built from 16 residues. The V gene end was trimmed by 4 bases and the J gene end by 5 bases; junction bases not matched to a gene: 14.

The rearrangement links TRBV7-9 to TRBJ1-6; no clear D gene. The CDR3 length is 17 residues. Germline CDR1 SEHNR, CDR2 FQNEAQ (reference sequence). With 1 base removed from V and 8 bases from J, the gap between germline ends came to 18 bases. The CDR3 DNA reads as TGTGCCAGCAGCTTAGAGGAAGCCTCTCCCAACCATTCACCCCTCCACTTT. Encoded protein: CASSLEEASPNHSPLHF.

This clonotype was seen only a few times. CDR3 amino acids: CASSRGGTTTDTQYF. The CDR3, as DNA: TGTGCCAGCAGCCGCGGGGGGACTACCACAGATACGCAGTATTTT. The gene calls are TRBV12-3 or TRBV12-4 and TRBJ2-3; 8 bases align to TRBD2. Trimming took 6 bases from V and 2 from J; bases not matched to a gene: 7. This CDR3 has 15 residues.

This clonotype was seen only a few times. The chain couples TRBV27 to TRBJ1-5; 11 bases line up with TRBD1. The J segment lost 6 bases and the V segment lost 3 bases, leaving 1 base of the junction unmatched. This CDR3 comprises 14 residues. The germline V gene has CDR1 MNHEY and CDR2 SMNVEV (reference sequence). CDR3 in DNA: TGTGCCAGCAGTTTTGGGACAGGGGGTCAGCCCCAGCATTTT. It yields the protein CASSFGTGGQPQHF.

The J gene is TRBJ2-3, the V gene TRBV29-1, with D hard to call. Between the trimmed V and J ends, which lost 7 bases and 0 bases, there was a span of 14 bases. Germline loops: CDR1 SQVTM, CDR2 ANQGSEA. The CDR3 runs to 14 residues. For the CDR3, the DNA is TGCAGCGCTCCGCATTTTGACAGCACAGATACGCAGTATTTT. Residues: CSAPHFDSTDTQYF.

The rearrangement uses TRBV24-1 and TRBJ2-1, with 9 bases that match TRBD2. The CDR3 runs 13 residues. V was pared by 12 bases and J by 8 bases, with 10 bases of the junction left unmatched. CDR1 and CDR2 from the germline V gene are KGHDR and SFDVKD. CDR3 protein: CACGGASNDEQFF. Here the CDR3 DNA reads TGTGCCTGCGGGGGGGCGAGCAACGATGAGCAGTTCTTC.